Listed below are T cell receptor beta chains from one sample, sequenced in a study. Each CDR3 protein gets one entry after TCRdb re-called the RT-PCR reads with MiXCR. The top ten clones hold 3.6% of a sample with almost 700,000 distinct CDR3 sequences, 11% to 15% of them seen once. The sample comprised memory CD4+ T cells from blood. These receptors originate from a female donor in good health, serving as a healthy control. Both conserved end residues are part of each CDR3. Each record gives: D gene, V gene, J gene, clone size, CDR3 DNA, CDR3 protein. A D gene is named only where the DNA matches it firmly. The listing skips clone size in some rows; elsewhere it reads once, few, many or a size class.

d_gene: .
v_gene: TRBV5-1
j_gene: TRBJ2-5
abundance: .
CDR3nt: TGCGCCAGCAGCCCCTTGAGAGGGAGTGGTGGCCAAGAGACCCAGTACTTC
CDR3aa: CASSPLRGSGGQETQYF

d_gene: .
v_gene: TRBV24-1
j_gene: TRBJ2-1
abundance: .
CDR3nt: TGTGCCACCAGTGTGAGCGGAAACGTATACAATGAGCAGTTCTTC
CDR3aa: CATSVSGNVYNEQFF

d_gene: TRBD2
v_gene: TRBV20-1
j_gene: TRBJ2-1
abundance: few
CDR3nt: TGCAGTGCTAGAAAGGTAGCGGGCGGTTCAATATACAATGAGCAGTTCTTC
CDR3aa: CSARKVAGGSIYNEQFF

d_gene: .
v_gene: TRBV5-1
j_gene: TRBJ2-7
abundance: many
CDR3nt: TGCGCCAGCAGAAAGGAGGGTTACGAGCAGTACTTC
CDR3aa: CASRKEGYEQYF

d_gene: .
v_gene: TRBV6-1
j_gene: TRBJ1-6
abundance: .
CDR3nt: TGTGCCAGCAGTGCCCTCGGCCGAAATAATTCACCCCTCCACTTT
CDR3aa: CASSALGRNNSPLHF

d_gene: .
v_gene: TRBV20-1
j_gene: TRBJ2-3
abundance: many
CDR3nt: TGCAGTGCTAGAGATAACGATTTGGGGGTAACAGATACGCAGTATTTT
CDR3aa: CSARDNDLGVTDTQYF

d_gene: .
v_gene: TRBV7-2
j_gene: TRBJ2-1
abundance: many
CDR3nt: TGTGCCAGCAGTCAGAGGGGCGAGCAGTTCTTC
CDR3aa: CASSQRGEQFF

d_gene: TRBD1
v_gene: TRBV12-5
j_gene: TRBJ2-5
abundance: .
CDR3nt: TGTGCTAGTGGTTTTGGGACAGGGGCGTCCGGCGAGACCCAGTACTTC
CDR3aa: CASGFGTGASGETQYF

d_gene: TRBD1
v_gene: TRBV18
j_gene: TRBJ1-1
abundance: .
CDR3nt: TGTGCCAGCTCACCCCAGGGGGGGGGCTTTGAAGCTTTCTTT
CDR3aa: CASSPQGGGFEAFF

d_gene: TRBD1
v_gene: TRBV18
j_gene: TRBJ1-2
abundance: many
CDR3nt: TGTGCCAGCTCACCGGGACAGGGGAACTATGGCTACACCTTC
CDR3aa: CASSPGQGNYGYTF

d_gene: .
v_gene: TRBV7-2
j_gene: TRBJ2-1
abundance: few
CDR3nt: TGTGCCAGCAGTTCGGCCCCGAGCTCCTACAATGAGCAGTTCTTC
CDR3aa: CASSSAPSSYNEQFF

d_gene: .
v_gene: TRBV4-1
j_gene: TRBJ1-4
abundance: .
CDR3nt: TGCGCCAGCAGCCAAGTTCTCAGGGTTGAAAAACTGTTTTTT
CDR3aa: CASSQVLRVEKLFF

d_gene: TRBD1
v_gene: TRBV7-9
j_gene: TRBJ1-6
abundance: few
CDR3nt: TGTGCCAGCAGCCCTAGGACGGGGACAGGGGCCAATTCACCCCTCCACTTT
CDR3aa: CASSPRTGTGANSPLHF

d_gene: .
v_gene: TRBV21-1
j_gene: TRBJ1-6
abundance: .
CDR3nt: TGTGCCAGCAGCAAAATCCCGGGACAGGGAAATTCACCCCTCCACTTT
CDR3aa: CASSKIPGQGNSPLHF

d_gene: TRBD2
v_gene: TRBV7-8
j_gene: TRBJ2-1
abundance: few
CDR3nt: TGTGCCAGCAGCATGACTAGCGGGAGACACAATGAGCAGTTCTTC
CDR3aa: CASSMTSGRHNEQFF

d_gene: TRBD2
v_gene: TRBV4-1
j_gene: TRBJ2-3
abundance: .
CDR3nt: TGCGCCAGCAGCCAAGCAATGGGACTAGCGGGGGCAGATACGCAGTATTTT
CDR3aa: CASSQAMGLAGADTQYF

d_gene: TRBD2
v_gene: TRBV20-1
j_gene: TRBJ2-3
abundance: .
CDR3nt: TGCAGTGCTAAGGGACTAGCGGGAGCTGTGGATACGCAGTATTTT
CDR3aa: CSAKGLAGAVDTQYF

d_gene: .
v_gene: TRBV7-9
j_gene: TRBJ1-1
abundance: few
CDR3nt: TGTGCCAGCAGCTTAGCCCGCGGTCGGGCTTTCTTT
CDR3aa: CASSLARGRAFF

d_gene: .
v_gene: TRBV6-2/TRBV6-3
j_gene: TRBJ1-1
abundance: many
CDR3nt: TGTGCCAGCAGTTACTCGAACCCCCCTGAAGCTTTCTTT
CDR3aa: CASSYSNPPEAFF

d_gene: TRBD2
v_gene: TRBV4-3
j_gene: TRBJ2-1
abundance: .
CDR3nt: TGCGCCAGCAGCCATTACCCGGGACTAGCGGGGTTCTCCTACAATGAGCAGTTCTTC
CDR3aa: CASSHYPGLAGFSYNEQFF

d_gene: .
v_gene: TRBV12-3/TRBV12-4
j_gene: TRBJ1-3
abundance: few
CDR3nt: TGTGCCAGCACCCCGGGGGTCTCTGGAAACACCATATATTTT
CDR3aa: CASTPGVSGNTIYF

d_gene: TRBD1
v_gene: TRBV29-1
j_gene: TRBJ2-4
abundance: many
CDR3nt: TGCAGCGCAAACTCCGGACAGGGAAAAAACATTCAGTACTTC
CDR3aa: CSANSGQGKNIQYF

d_gene: .
v_gene: TRBV18
j_gene: TRBJ1-2
abundance: .
CDR3nt: TGTGCCAGCTCACCACCGGGGACACCCCTCCTCTTC
CDR3aa: CASSPPGTPLLF

d_gene: TRBD2
v_gene: TRBV4-1
j_gene: TRBJ2-1
abundance: .
CDR3nt: TGCGCCAGCAGCCAAGATAGGTGGACTAGGGATGAGCAGTTCTTC
CDR3aa: CASSQDRWTRDEQFF